Listed below are T cell receptor beta chains from one sample, sequenced in a study of blood T cell repertoires in COVID-19. Profiling relied on immunoSEQ multiplex PCR, and the TCRdb table lists in-frame clones only, not all of them. The table records roughly 400,000 clones, 70% to 90% of them present only once. The sequenced material came from PBMCs or T cells enriched from blood (not recorded which). Source of these receptors: a woman in her forties with acute COVID-19. CDR3s include the opening cysteine and the closing phenylalanine or tryptophan. D genes are given only for firm matches. Expanded clones get a size class; other rows say once, few or many, or leave the size out.

D,V,size,J,length,CDR3,DNA
NA,TRBV6-4,NA,TRBJ1-1,13,CASSEEVNTEAFF,TGTGCCAGCAGTGAAGAGGTGAACACTGAAGCTTTCTTT
TRBD1,TRBV2,NA,TRBJ2-2,15,CASRGRDRNTGELFF,TGTGCCAGCAGGGGCCGGGACAGGAACACCGGGGAGCTGTTTTTT
TRBD1,TRBV18,once,TRBJ1-2,15,CASSPQRTGTYGYTF,TGTGCCAGCTCACCCCAAAGGACAGGGACCTATGGCTACACCTTC
TRBD1,TRBV12-5,NA,TRBJ2-3,17,CASGLVLAGTGPYTQYF,TGTGCTAGTGGTTTGGTACTTGCCGGGACAGGGCCATACACGCAGTATTTT
TRBD2,TRBV4-1,NA,TRBJ2-5,16,CASSQAPAGGQETQYF,TGCGCCAGCAGCCAAGCGCCAGCGGGGGGGCAAGAGACCCAGTACTTC
TRBD1,TRBV10-3,NA,TRBJ2-7,16,CAISEPSGTGGYEQYF,TGTGCCATCAGTGAGCCCTCCGGGACAGGAGGATACGAGCAGTACTTC
TRBD2,TRBV6-1,NA,TRBJ2-1,19,CASSEWRLAGGDQYNEQFF,TGTGCCAGCAGTGAATGGCGGCTAGCGGGGGGAGATCAATACAATGAGCAGTTCTTC
TRBD1,TRBV7-8,NA,TRBJ2-7,16,CASSPLRDRAFNEQYF,TGTGCCAGCAGCCCCCTGAGGGACAGGGCTTTCAACGAGCAGTACTTC
NA,TRBV6-5,NA,TRBJ1-1,16,CASSWTEVRRNTEAFF,TGTGCCAGCAGTTGGACAGAAGTGAGACGGAACACTGAAGCTTTCTTT
NA,TRBV3-1/TRBV3-2,NA,TRBJ2-3,13,CASGNAATDTQYF,TGTGCCAGCGGTAACGCGGCTACAGATACGCAGTATTTT
TRBD2,TRBV2,NA,TRBJ2-3,15,CATRTSGGGTDTQYF,TGTGCCACCCGGACTAGCGGGGGAGGCACAGATACGCAGTATTTT
TRBD1,TRBV10-3,NA,TRBJ1-2,14,CAISGTGTGSGYTF,TGTGCCATCAGCGGGACAGGGACCGGGAGCGGCTACACCTTC